This is a list of T cell receptor beta chains from one sample in a study of cytomegalovirus exposure and HLA in healthy donors. Using immunoSEQ multiplex PCR, the repertoire was profiled, and TCRdb retains in-frame clones only, with some absent. The table records 150,000 or so clones, around 90% of them present only once. Sequenced material: PBMCs. The receptors here all came from a woman younger than 45 in good health and CMV-seropositive. Both conserved end residues are trimmed from each CDR3. Fields, in order: J gene, V gene, CDR3 protein.

>TRBJ2-1|TRBV27
ASMRTYNEQF
>TRBJ1-1|TRBV11-2
ASSFWTADTEAF
>TRBJ2-3|TRBV7-3
ASSFSAGSDTQY
>TRBJ2-7|TRBV7-2
ASGPAGTSGRAHEQY
>TRBJ2-7|TRBV6-4
ASSDSGTPFYEQY
>TRBJ1-6|TRBV15
ATSRDRSSVQGSPLH
>TRBJ2-5|TRBV25-1
ASSMGTGVFTQY
>TRBJ1-1|TRBV29-1
SVEGLYSWEGAF
>TRBJ1-3|TRBV5-1
ASSLYNGLNAGNTIY
>TRBJ2-3|TRBV28
ASMRQGATDTQY
>TRBJ1-4|TRBV18
ASSPGPGPNEKLF
>TRBJ2-3|TRBV6-4
ASSEASSTDTQY
>TRBJ2-7|TRBV28
ASRSGTRYEQY
>TRBJ2-5|TRBV13
ASSSLAGGPGAQY
>TRBJ2-7|TRBV18
ASSPPTGSSYEQY
>TRBJ1-2|TRBV5-1
ASSPAVGGYT
>TRBJ2-3|TRBV9
ASNRDGESTDTQY
>TRBJ2-7|TRBV6-1
ASSDIGISYEQY
>TRBJ1-1|TRBV15
ATSRVSPGGRTEAF
>TRBJ2-2|TRBV2
ASSAWTGRAGELF
>TRBJ2-2|TRBV15
ATSRVEGTGELF
>TRBJ2-3|TRBV6-5
ASRRVMGTDTQY
>TRBJ2-6|TRBV28
ASSGLAYSGANVLT
>TRBJ2-7|TRBV6-5
ASSYIAGVYEQY
>TRBJ2-1|TRBV28
ASSFTGTSKDEQF
>TRBJ2-7|TRBV6-5
AGRTASSEQY
>TRBJ1-1|TRBV29-1
RVDRGTEAF
>TRBJ2-1|TRBV4-1
ASSQVGTWGNEQF
>TRBJ2-1|TRBV7-8
ASSSPWDRGQMVKF
>TRBJ2-7|TRBV4-2
ASSQPGRREQY
>TRBJ1-3|TRBV19
ASSIWSEGPGNTIY
>TRBJ2-3|TRBV10-1
ASRVRQGKVTDTQY
>TRBJ1-1|TRBV7-9
ASSLGAGNTEAF
>TRBJ2-3|TRBV2
ASSGVTSDTQY
>TRBJ2-7|TRBV19
ASSMGQGFLYEQY